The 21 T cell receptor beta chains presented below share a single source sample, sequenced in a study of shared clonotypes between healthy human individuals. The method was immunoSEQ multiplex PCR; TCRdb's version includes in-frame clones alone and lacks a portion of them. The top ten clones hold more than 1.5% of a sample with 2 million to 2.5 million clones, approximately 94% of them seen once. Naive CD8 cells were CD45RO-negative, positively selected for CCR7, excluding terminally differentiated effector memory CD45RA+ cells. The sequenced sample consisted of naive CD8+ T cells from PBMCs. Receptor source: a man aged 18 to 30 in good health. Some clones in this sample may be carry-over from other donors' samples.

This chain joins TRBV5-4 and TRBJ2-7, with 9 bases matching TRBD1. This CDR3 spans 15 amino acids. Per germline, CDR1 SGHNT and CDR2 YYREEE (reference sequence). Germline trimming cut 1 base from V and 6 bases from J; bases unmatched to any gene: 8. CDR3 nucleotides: TGTGCCAGCAGCTTGAACAGGGGGCAGCGGGGCGAGCAGTACTTC. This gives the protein CASSLNRGQRGEQYF.

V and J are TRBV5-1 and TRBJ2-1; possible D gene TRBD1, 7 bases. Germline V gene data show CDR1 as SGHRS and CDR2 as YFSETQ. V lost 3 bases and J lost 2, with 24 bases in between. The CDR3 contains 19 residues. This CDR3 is CASSSGGTRLHPTYNEQFF. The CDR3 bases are TGCGCCAGCAGCTCAGGGGGGACACGGCTTCACCCCACCTACAATGAGCAGTTCTTC.

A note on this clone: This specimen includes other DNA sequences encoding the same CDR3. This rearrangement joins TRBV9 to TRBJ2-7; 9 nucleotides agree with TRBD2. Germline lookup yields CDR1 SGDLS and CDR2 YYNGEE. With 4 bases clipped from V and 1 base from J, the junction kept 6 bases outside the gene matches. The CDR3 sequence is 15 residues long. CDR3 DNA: TGTGCCAGCAGCCCTAGGACTAGCGCTTCCTACGAGCAGTACTTC. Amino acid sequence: CASSPRTSASYEQYF.

As DNA, the CDR3 is TGTGCCAGCAGCGTTCCCGTTAAACCGGGACAGGGAGTGGCCGGGGAGCTGTTTTTT. This encodes CASSVPVKPGQGVAGELFF. The rearrangement links TRBV9 to TRBJ2-2; TRBD1 matches 9 bases. V lost 2 bases to trimming and J lost 6 bases; unmatched junction nucleotides: 17. The CDR3 runs 19 residues. Germline V gene lookup returns CDR1 SGDLS and CDR2 YYNGEE. Variable domain in full (rest from reference TRBV9 and TRBJ2-2): DSGVTQTPKHLITATGQRVTLRCSPRSGDLSVYWYQQSLDQGLQFLIQYYNGEERAKGNILERFSAQQFPDLHSELNLSSLELGDSALYFCASSVPVKPGQGVAGELFFGEGSRLTVL.

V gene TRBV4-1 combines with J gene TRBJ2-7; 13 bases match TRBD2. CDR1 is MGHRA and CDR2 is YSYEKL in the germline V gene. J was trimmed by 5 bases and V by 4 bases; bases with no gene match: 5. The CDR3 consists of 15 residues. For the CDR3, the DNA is TGCGCCAGCAGCCTCCGGACTAGCGGGAGAGACGAGCAGTACTTC. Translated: CASSLRTSGRDEQYF.

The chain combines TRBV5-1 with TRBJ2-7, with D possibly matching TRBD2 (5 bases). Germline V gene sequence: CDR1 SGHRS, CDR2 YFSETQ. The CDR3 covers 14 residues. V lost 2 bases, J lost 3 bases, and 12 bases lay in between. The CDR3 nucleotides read TGCGCCAGCAGCTTCGGGGTTTGGGGCTACGAGCAGTACTTC. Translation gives CASSFGVWGYEQYF.

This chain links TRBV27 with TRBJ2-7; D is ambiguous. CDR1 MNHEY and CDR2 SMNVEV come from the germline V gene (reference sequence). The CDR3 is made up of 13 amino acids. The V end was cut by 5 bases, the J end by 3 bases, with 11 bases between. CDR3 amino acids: CASSPSSRYEQYF. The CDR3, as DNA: TGTGCCAGCAGTCCCTCAAGTCGCTACGAGCAGTACTTC.

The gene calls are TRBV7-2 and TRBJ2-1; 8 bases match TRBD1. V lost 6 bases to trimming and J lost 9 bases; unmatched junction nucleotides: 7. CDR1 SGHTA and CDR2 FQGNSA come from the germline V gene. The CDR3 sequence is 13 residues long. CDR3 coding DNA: TGTGCCAGCAGTACCCCAGGGGGCGCTGAGCAGTTCTTC. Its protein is CASSTPGGAEQFF.

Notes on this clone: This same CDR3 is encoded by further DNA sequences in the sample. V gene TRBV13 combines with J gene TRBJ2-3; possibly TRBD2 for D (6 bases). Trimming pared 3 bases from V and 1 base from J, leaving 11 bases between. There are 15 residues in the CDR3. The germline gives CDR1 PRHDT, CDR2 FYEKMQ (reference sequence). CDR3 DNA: TGTGCCAGCAGCTTTTCCGGGAGCGGCACAGATACGCAGTATTTT. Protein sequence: CASSFSGSGTDTQYF.

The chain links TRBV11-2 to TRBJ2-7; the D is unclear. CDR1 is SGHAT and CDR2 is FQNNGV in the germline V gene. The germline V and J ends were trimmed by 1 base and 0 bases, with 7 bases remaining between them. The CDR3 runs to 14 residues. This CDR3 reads CASSLVTYSYEQYF. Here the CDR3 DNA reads TGTGCCAGCAGCTTAGTTACCTACTCCTACGAGCAGTACTTC.

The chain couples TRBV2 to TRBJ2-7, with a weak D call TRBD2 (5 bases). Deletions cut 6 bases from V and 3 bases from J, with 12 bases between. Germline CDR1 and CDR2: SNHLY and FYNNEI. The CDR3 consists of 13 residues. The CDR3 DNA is TGTGCCAGCAGGGAGGAGACTGGCTACGAGCAGTACTTC. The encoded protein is CASREETGYEQYF.

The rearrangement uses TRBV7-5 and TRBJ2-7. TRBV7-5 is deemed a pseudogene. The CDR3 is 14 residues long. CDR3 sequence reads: CARSPTRGWYEQYF. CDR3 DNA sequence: TGTGCCAGAAGCCCGACTAGGGGGTGGTACGAGCAGTACTTC.

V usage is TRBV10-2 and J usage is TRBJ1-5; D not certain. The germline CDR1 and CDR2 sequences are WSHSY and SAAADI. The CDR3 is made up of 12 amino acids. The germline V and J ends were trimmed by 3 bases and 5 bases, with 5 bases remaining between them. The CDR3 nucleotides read TGCGCCAGCAGTGAAAGGGATCAGCCCCAGCATTTT. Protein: CASSERDQPQHF.

CDR3 in amino acids: CASSQGAGGLEQYF. The DNA for the CDR3 is TGTGCCAGCAGCCAGGGGGCGGGCGGGCTCGAGCAGTACTTC. V is TRBV7-9 and J is TRBJ2-7, with 8 bases aligning to TRBD1. Germline lookup yields CDR1 SEHNR and CDR2 FQNEAQ (reference sequence). This CDR3 spans 14 amino acids. Trimming at V came to 5 bases and at J to 6 bases, leaving 9 bases not matched to a gene.

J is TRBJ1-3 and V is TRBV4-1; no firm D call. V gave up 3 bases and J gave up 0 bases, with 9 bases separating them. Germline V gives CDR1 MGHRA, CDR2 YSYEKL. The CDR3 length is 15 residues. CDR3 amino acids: CASSQGIHSGNTIYF. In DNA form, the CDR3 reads TGCGCCAGCAGCCAGGGTATTCACTCTGGAAACACCATATATTTT.

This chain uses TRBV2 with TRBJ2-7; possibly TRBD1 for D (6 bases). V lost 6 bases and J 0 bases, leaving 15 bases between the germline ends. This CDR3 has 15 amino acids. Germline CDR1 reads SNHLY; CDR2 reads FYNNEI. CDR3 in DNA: TGTGCCAGCAGGTGGGCCGGGACACCCTCCTACGAGCAGTACTTC. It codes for CASRWAGTPSYEQYF. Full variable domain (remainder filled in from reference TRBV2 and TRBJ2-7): EPEVTQTPSHQVTQMGQEVILRCVPISNHLYFYWYRQILGQKVEFLVSFYNNEISEKSEIFDDQFSVERPDGSNFTLKIRSTKLEDSAMYFCASRWAGTPSYEQYFGPGTRLTVT.

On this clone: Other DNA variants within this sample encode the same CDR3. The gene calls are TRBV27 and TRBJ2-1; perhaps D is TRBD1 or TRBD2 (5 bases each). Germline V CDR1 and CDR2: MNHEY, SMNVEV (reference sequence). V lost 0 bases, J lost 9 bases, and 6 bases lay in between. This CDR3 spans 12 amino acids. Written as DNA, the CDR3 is TGTGCCAGCAGTTTATCGGGGACTGAGCAGTTCTTC. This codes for CASSLSGTEQFF.

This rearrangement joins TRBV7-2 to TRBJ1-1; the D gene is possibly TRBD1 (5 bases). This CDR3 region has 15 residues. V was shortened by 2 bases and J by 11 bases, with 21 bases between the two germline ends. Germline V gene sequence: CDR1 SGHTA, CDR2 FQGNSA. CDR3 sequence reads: CASSLPGTGRPGAFF. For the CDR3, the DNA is TGTGCCAGCAGCTTACCCGGAACCGGGAGGCCAGGGGCTTTCTTT.

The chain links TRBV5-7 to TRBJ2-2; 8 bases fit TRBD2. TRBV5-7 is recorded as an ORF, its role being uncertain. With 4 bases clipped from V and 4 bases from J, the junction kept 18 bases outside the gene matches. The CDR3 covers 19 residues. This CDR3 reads CASSTGTSISGWGTGELFF. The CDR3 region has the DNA TGTGCCAGCAGCACCGGGACTAGTATTTCGGGTTGGGGCACCGGGGAGCTGTTTTTT.

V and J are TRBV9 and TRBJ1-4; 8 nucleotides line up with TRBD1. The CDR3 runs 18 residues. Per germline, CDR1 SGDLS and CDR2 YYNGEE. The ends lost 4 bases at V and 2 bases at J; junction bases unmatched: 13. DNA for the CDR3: TGTGCCAGCAGCCCGGAGGACAGGGAACGTCGGACTAATGAAAAACTGTTTTTT. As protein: CASSPEDRERRTNEKLFF.

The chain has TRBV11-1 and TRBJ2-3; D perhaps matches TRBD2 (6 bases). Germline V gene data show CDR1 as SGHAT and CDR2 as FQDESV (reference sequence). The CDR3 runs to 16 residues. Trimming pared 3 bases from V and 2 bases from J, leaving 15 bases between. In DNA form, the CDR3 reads TGTGCCAGCAGCTTCGAGGACTACCGGGTCACAGATACGCAGTATTTT. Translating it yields CASSFEDYRVTDTQYF.